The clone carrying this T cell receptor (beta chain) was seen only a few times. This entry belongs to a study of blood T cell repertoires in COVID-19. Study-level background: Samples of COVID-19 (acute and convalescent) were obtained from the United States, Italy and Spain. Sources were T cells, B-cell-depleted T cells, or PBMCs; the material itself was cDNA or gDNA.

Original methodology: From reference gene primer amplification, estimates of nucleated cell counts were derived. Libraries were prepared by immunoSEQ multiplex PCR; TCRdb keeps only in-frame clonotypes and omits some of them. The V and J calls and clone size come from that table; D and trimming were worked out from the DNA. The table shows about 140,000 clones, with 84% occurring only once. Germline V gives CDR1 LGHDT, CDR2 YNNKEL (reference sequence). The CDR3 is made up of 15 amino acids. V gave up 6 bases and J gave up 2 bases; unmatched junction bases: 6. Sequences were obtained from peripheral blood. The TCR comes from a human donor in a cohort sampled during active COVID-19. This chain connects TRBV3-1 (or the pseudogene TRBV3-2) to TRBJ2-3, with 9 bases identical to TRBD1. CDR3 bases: TGTGCCAGCAGTCCGGACAGGGGAAACACAGATACGCAGTATTTT. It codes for CASSPDRGNTDTQYF.